The rows below give T cell receptor beta chains drawn from one sample of a study of shared clonotypes between healthy human individuals. Libraries were prepared by immunoSEQ multiplex PCR; TCRdb keeps only in-frame clonotypes and omits some of them. The sample records just over 2,000,000 clones, about 95% being singletons. The sequenced material came from naive CD4+ T cells sorted from blood. These receptors originate from a young man in good health. CDR3s include the opening cysteine and the closing phenylalanine or tryptophan. The order of the fields is V gene, J gene, D gene, clone size, CDR3 DNA, CDR3 protein. The D gene is left open where the match is weak. Not every row has a clone size; where given, it reads once, few, many or a size class.

V: TRBV5-6
J: TRBJ1-1
D: -
size: -
DNA: TGTGCCAGCAGCTTACCGGACAGCATGAACACTGAAGCTTTCTTT
CDR3: CASSLPDSMNTEAFF

V: TRBV5-4
J: TRBJ2-2
D: -
size: -
DNA: TGTGCCAGCAGCTTGGGTTCCGGGGAGCTGTTTTTT
CDR3: CASSLGSGELFF

V: TRBV19
J: TRBJ2-5
D: TRBD2
size: once
DNA: TGTGCCAGTAGTCCTAGCGGGGGACTGGAGACCCAGTACTTC
CDR3: CASSPSGGLETQYF

V: TRBV5-5
J: TRBJ2-1
D: -
size: -
DNA: TGTGCCAGCAGCATAGGTACTGTGAATGAGCAGTTCTTC
CDR3: CASSIGTVNEQFF

V: TRBV18
J: TRBJ1-5
D: TRBD1
size: once
DNA: TGTGCCAGCTCGCCGGACAGGGGAAGAGGTCAGCCCCAGCATTTT
CDR3: CASSPDRGRGQPQHF

V: TRBV7-9
J: TRBJ2-7
D: -
size: -
DNA: TGTGCCAGCAGACCCCTTACAGGGTCCGCGCAGTACTTC
CDR3: CASRPLTGSAQYF

V: TRBV6-5
J: TRBJ1-5
D: -
size: few
DNA: TGTGCCAGCAGTCCCGAGGTGTATCAGCCCCAGCATTTT
CDR3: CASSPEVYQPQHF

V: TRBV4-1
J: TRBJ2-5
D: -
size: -
DNA: TGCGCCAGCAGCCAAGCCGGGGGGCTAGCCATGTTCGGGACCCAGTACTTC
CDR3: CASSQAGGLAMFGTQYF

V: TRBV7-9
J: TRBJ1-2
D: -
size: few
DNA: TGTGCCAGCAGCTTTCTCCAGGCCTATGGCTACACCTTC
CDR3: CASSFLQAYGYTF

V: TRBV4-3
J: TRBJ2-3
D: TRBD2
size: once
DNA: TGCGCCAGCAGCCTCTCTAGCGGGAGGTGGGGGCCCACAGATACGCAGTATTTT
CDR3: CASSLSSGRWGPTDTQYF

V: TRBV18
J: TRBJ1-4
D: -
size: -
DNA: TGTGCCAGCTCAACCGGGGCAGGGGACAATGAAAAACTGTTTTTT
CDR3: CASSTGAGDNEKLFF

V: TRBV2
J: TRBJ2-5
D: -
size: -
DNA: TGTGCCAGCGGGGAAACGGACTCCTGGGGGCAAGAGACCCAGTACTTC
CDR3: CASGETDSWGQETQYF

V: TRBV10-3
J: TRBJ1-4
D: -
size: -
DNA: TGTGCCATCAGTGAGGACCGGCCGGCTAATGAAAAACTGTTTTTT
CDR3: CAISEDRPANEKLFF

V: TRBV5-6
J: TRBJ2-1
D: TRBD2
size: -
DNA: TGTGCCAGCACCCCCCGCGGGACTAGCAAAACTCAATCTTACAATGAGCAGTTCTTC
CDR3: CASTPRGTSKTQSYNEQFF

V: TRBV11-2
J: TRBJ1-3
D: -
size: -
DNA: TGTGCCAGCACCGGTGGGGTTCAACCATCCTCTGGAAACACCATATATTTT
CDR3: CASTGGVQPSSGNTIYF

V: TRBV4-3
J: TRBJ2-2
D: -
size: once
DNA: TGCGCCAGCAGCCAAGATCTACTAGGCTTCGGGGAGCTGTTTTTT
CDR3: CASSQDLLGFGELFF

V: TRBV19
J: TRBJ1-1
D: -
size: -
DNA: TGTGCCAGTACCGATCCGGGGAGGGGGAAAAACGAAGCTTTCTTT
CDR3: CASTDPGRGKNEAFF

V: TRBV18
J: TRBJ2-2
D: -
size: -
DNA: TGTGCCAGCTCGGCTCCAGGATCGAACACCGGGGAGCTGTTTTTT
CDR3: CASSAPGSNTGELFF

V: TRBV5-1
J: TRBJ1-5
D: TRBD1
size: -
DNA: TGCGCCAGCAGCTTGGGACAGGGTGGTCAGCCCCAGCATTTT
CDR3: CASSLGQGGQPQHF

V: TRBV5-6
J: TRBJ2-2
D: TRBD2
size: -
DNA: TGTGCCAGCAGCTTGTCGCCAGGGAGGGTTGCCGGGGAGCTGTTTTTT
CDR3: CASSLSPGRVAGELFF

V: TRBV5-1
J: TRBJ1-3
D: -
size: -
DNA: TGCGCCAGCAGCTTGGACGGATACCCCATATATTTT
CDR3: CASSLDGYPIYF

V: TRBV19
J: TRBJ2-7
D: -
size: -
DNA: TGTGCCAGTAGTTCTTGGACAGCCCTAAACGAGCAGTACTTC
CDR3: CASSSWTALNEQYF

V: TRBV30
J: TRBJ1-2
D: -
size: once
DNA: TGTGCCTGGAAGACCCCGGGGGTCCCGGTTGAGAACTATGGCTACACCTTC
CDR3: CAWKTPGVPVENYGYTF

V: TRBV5-1
J: TRBJ2-7
D: -
size: -
DNA: TGCGCCAGCAGCCCCAGTTATGCCTCCTACGAGCAGTACTTC
CDR3: CASSPSYASYEQYF

V: TRBV28
J: TRBJ1-5
D: TRBD1
size: -
DNA: TGTGCCAGTTGCACGGGCAGGGGGCGGCAGCCCCAGCATTTT
CDR3: CASCTGRGRQPQHF

V: TRBV7-2
J: TRBJ2-3
D: -
size: -
DNA: TGTGCCAGCACCGCAGGGTCCCGTACGCAGTATTTT
CDR3: CASTAGSRTQYF

V: TRBV19
J: TRBJ2-7
D: -
size: -
DNA: TGTGCCAGTAGTATCGATAGTGTAAGCTCCTACGAGCAGTACTTC
CDR3: CASSIDSVSSYEQYF

V: TRBV6-5
J: TRBJ1-5
D: TRBD1
size: -
DNA: TGTGCCAGCAGGGACGGACAGGGAGGAGCCCAGCATTTT
CDR3: CASRDGQGGAQHF

V: TRBV30
J: TRBJ2-7
D: -
size: -
DNA: TGTGCCTGGAGTGTAACTAGGAGATCTTCCTACGAGCAGTACTTC
CDR3: CAWSVTRRSSYEQYF

V: TRBV6-5
J: TRBJ2-2
D: -
size: many
DNA: TGTGCCAGCATTAAGACGGCGAACACCGGGGAGCTGTTTTTT
CDR3: CASIKTANTGELFF

V: TRBV6-1
J: TRBJ1-6
D: -
size: -
DNA: TGTGCCAGCAGAGGACAAATCGGGAATTCACCCCTCCACTTT
CDR3: CASRGQIGNSPLHF

V: TRBV11-2
J: TRBJ2-5
D: TRBD2
size: -
DNA: TGTGCCAGCAGCTCATTCGGCGGGAGAGGAGAGACCCAGTACTTC
CDR3: CASSSFGGRGETQYF

V: TRBV5-4
J: TRBJ2-7
D: TRBD2
size: -
DNA: TGTGCCAGCAGCTTGGAGGGACTAGCGTCTTACGAGCAGTACTTC
CDR3: CASSLEGLASYEQYF

V: TRBV11-2
J: TRBJ2-2
D: -
size: -
DNA: TGTGCCAGCAGTCTAGGCGGGGCCGGGGAGCTGTTTTTT
CDR3: CASSLGGAGELFF

V: TRBV6-6
J: TRBJ2-3
D: TRBD2
size: -
DNA: TGTGCCAGCAGCAATACTAGCGGGGGGAACACAGATACGCAGTATTTT
CDR3: CASSNTSGGNTDTQYF

V: TRBV19
J: TRBJ2-3
D: -
size: -
DNA: TGTGCCAGTAGTAGCCAGAGGGGGGTCGGCACAGATACGCAGTATTTT
CDR3: CASSSQRGVGTDTQYF

V: TRBV7-2
J: TRBJ2-5
D: TRBD1
size: once
DNA: TGTGCCAGCAGCTTAGCGATTACAGGGGCCCAGGAGACCCAGTACTTC
CDR3: CASSLAITGAQETQYF

V: TRBV2
J: TRBJ1-5
D: TRBD1
size: -
DNA: TGTGCCTCCCGGGACAGAATTTATAGCAATCAGCCCCAGCATTTT
CDR3: CASRDRIYSNQPQHF

V: TRBV28
J: TRBJ1-2
D: TRBD1
size: -
DNA: TGTGCCAGCAGGGCCGGTGGACAGGGGCAGAACTATGGCTACACCTTC
CDR3: CASRAGGQGQNYGYTF

V: TRBV5-1
J: TRBJ2-2
D: TRBD2
size: -
DNA: TGCGCCAGCAGCTTGGAAGCGGGGGCAGCCGGGGAGCTGTTTTTT
CDR3: CASSLEAGAAGELFF

V: TRBV25-1
J: TRBJ1-1
D: -
size: -
DNA: TGTGCCAGCAGTGAGTTGGGCCGGAATGGGAACACTGAAGCTTTCTTT
CDR3: CASSELGRNGNTEAFF